The clone carrying this T cell receptor (beta chain) has a count of ten or more. The antigen remains undetermined. The data were obtained in a study of early T cells in non-severe SARS-CoV-2 infection. Study at large: Investigators sequenced bulk RNA drawn from unsorted whole blood, and chains remained unpaired. Study outcomes and limitations: There was a bias toward anti-spike CD8 responses in VDJdb matching, which missed private and CD4 specificities.

Attachment of unique molecular identifiers was made to individual cDNA molecules. TCRdb reanalysed the 5' RACE reads using MiXCR and keeps one entry per CDR3 protein. The data contain tens of thousands of distinct CDR3 sequences, around 12% of them singletons. CDR1 is DFQATT, CDR2 SNEGSKA, per germline (reference sequence). J was trimmed by 8 bases and V by 6 bases; bases with no gene match: 7. The CDR3 is 13 residues long. The origin of this receptor is an adult who was a healthcare worker with PCR-confirmed SARS-CoV-2 infection or an uninfected control (not recorded which). The sample consisted of whole blood. This chain uses TRBV20-1 with TRBJ2-1; 10 bases are a match to TRBD2. CDR3 in amino acids: CSASSGRSDEQFF. CDR3 DNA: TGCAGTGCAAGTAGCGGGAGGAGCGATGAGCAGTTCTTC.